The present T cell receptor beta chain was sequenced within a study of cytomegalovirus exposure and HLA in healthy donors. Overall study results and limits: In an earlier analysis, in several hundred donors, most V segments appeared productive either ~90% or ~30% of the time.

The PCR had 60 Vbeta and 13 Jbeta primers. Data came from immunoSEQ multiplex PCR; TCRdb stores just in-frame clones and leaves some out. In the table there are under 150,000 clones, 75% to 85% of which are singletons. The CDR3 sequence is 14 residues long. Trimming took off 7 bases at V and 6 bases at J, with 13 bases between the two ends. Germline loops: CDR1 KGHSY, CDR2 FQNENV. As regards this clone: As yet, its antigen is unknown.

The sample taken for sequencing was PBMCs. The V gene is TRBV16, the J gene TRBJ1-6, with D possibly TRBD1 on 5 matching bases. The receptor was isolated from a male donor in good health and CMV-seronegative. DNA for the CDR3: TGTGCCAGCACCGGACGGGGGATTAATTCACCCCTCCACTTT. Translated: CASTGRGINSPLHF.